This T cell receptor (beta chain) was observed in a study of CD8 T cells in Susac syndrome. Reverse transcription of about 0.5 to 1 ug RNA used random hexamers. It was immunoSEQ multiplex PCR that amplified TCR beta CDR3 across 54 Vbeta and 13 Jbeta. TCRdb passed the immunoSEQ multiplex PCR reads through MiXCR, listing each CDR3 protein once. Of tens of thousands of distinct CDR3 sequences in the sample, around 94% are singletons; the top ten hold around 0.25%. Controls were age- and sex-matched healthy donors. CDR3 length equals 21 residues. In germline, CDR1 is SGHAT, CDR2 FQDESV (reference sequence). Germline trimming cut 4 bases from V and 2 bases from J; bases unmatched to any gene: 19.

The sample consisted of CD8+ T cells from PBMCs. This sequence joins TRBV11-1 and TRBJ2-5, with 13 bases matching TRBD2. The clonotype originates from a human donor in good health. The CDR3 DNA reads TGTGCCAGCAGCTCCCCGGACAGGTCGACTAGCGGGGGGATTATACAAGAGACCCAGTACTTC. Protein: CASSSPDRSTSGGIIQETQYF.